These 7 T cell receptor beta chains were sequenced from one sample in a study of blood T cell repertoires in COVID-19. Using immunoSEQ multiplex PCR, the repertoire was profiled, and TCRdb retains in-frame clones only, with some absent. The data show roughly 210,000 clones, about nine tenths seen once. Sequenced material: peripheral blood. These receptors were taken from an older man with acute or convalescent COVID-19.

The chain links TRBV19 to TRBJ2-3; TRBD2 matches 12 bases. The germline V gene has CDR1 LNHDA and CDR2 SQIVND (reference sequence). Germline trimming cut 7 bases from V and 3 bases from J; bases unmatched to any gene: 5. This CDR3 has 15 residues. CDR3 region: CASNSGLAGTDTQYF. The CDR3 bases are TGTGCCAGTAATTCCGGACTAGCGGGAACAGATACGCAGTATTTT. Filled out from reference TRBV19 and TRBJ2-3, the complete variable domain reads DGGITQSPKYLFRKEGQNVTLSCEQNLNHDAMYWYRQDPGQGLRLIYYSQIVNDFQKGDIAEGYSVSREKKESFPLTVTSAQKNPTAFYLCASNSGLAGTDTQYFGPGTRLTVL.

This clone has a handful of counts. This chain joins TRBV10-3 and TRBJ1-3, with TRBD1 matching over 7 bases. This CDR3 contains 13 residues. V gave up 8 bases and J gave up 2 bases; unmatched junction bases: 3. From germline, CDR1 is ENHRY and CDR2 SYGVKD. The DNA for the CDR3 is TGTGCCATCGCCCAGGGGGCTGGAAACACCATATATTTT. It specifies CAIAQGAGNTIYF.

As to this clone: One end of the junction does not line up with germline, which may come from a read error. The chain is built from TRBV7-2 and TRBJ2-1, with 9 bases that match TRBD2. Germline assignment: CDR1 SGHTA and CDR2 FQGNSA. The CDR3 contains 13 residues. CDR3 loop: CASSLLSGSGWLF. For the CDR3, the DNA is TGTGCCAGCAGCTTACTTAGCGGGAGTGGGTGGCTCTTC.

This CDR3 is CATSGNSAGIGTGELFF. In DNA form, the CDR3 reads TGTGCCACCAGTGGGAATTCGGCGGGGATAGGCACCGGGGAGCTGTTTTTT. This sequence joins TRBV24-1 and TRBJ2-2, with D perhaps TRBD2 (6 bases). Germline loops: CDR1 KGHDR, CDR2 SFDVKD. This CDR3 contains 17 residues. Trimming pared 5 bases from V and 4 bases from J, leaving 19 bases between.

The chain couples TRBV18 to TRBJ2-5; TRBD1 matches at 12 bases. V lost 3 bases, J lost 5 bases, and 4 bases stayed unmatched. Germline CDR1 KGHSH, CDR2 LQKENI. The CDR3 covers 15 residues. CDR3 sequence (DNA): TGTGCCAGCTCACCTGGGACAGGGGGCACGGAGACCCAGTACTTC. Amino acid sequence: CASSPGTGGTETQYF.

This chain joins TRBV9 and TRBJ1-1; D perhaps matches TRBD1 (6 bases). Germline CDR1 and CDR2: SGDLS and YYNGEE. V shed 2 bases and J shed 5 bases, with 16 bases lying between them. The CDR3 extends over 15 amino acids. The CDR3, as DNA: TGTGCCAGCAGCGTCGAAGAGGCAGGGGCGACTGAAGCTTTCTTT. This gives the protein CASSVEEAGATEAFF.

The CDR3 sequence: CASSLLGGNTEAFF. In nucleotides, the CDR3 is TGTGCCAGCAGCTTACTAGGGGGGAACACTGAAGCTTTCTTT. The genes are TRBV7-2 and TRBJ1-1; D possibly corresponds to TRBD1 (6 bases). In germline, CDR1 is SGHTA, CDR2 FQGNSA. The ends were cut back, 2 bases at V and 1 base at J, with 8 bases in the middle. This CDR3 contains 14 residues.